The 5 T cell receptor beta chains below come from one sample, sequenced in a study of PD-1 blockade in classical Hodgkin lymphoma. Measured with immunoSEQ multiplex PCR; TCRdb has only the in-frame clones, and not every one. Counted here are roughly 2,500 clones, 50% to 75% occurring once; the ten biggest clones make up roughly a third. Every patient experienced relapse after autologous stem cell transplantation, and brentuximab vedotin exposure varied. The source material was peripheral blood mononuclear cells (PBMCs), sampled at baseline. These TCRs come from a human donor with classical Hodgkin lymphoma.

This clone appeared a few times. The chain couples TRBV4-3 to TRBJ1-1; weak D call: TRBD1 (6 bases). The length of the CDR3 is 15 residues. Germline CDR1 is LGHNA and CDR2 is YSLEER. The germline V and J ends were trimmed by 3 bases and 0 bases, with 11 bases remaining between them. In DNA form, the CDR3 reads TGCGCCAGCAGCCAGCAGGGGCTTTTGAACACTGAAGCTTTCTTT. This encodes CASSQQGLLNTEAFF.

CDR3 protein: CASTTMSGSGELFF. In DNA form, the CDR3 reads TGTGCCAGCACCACCATGTCCGGGTCCGGGGAGCTGTTTTTT. V gene TRBV11-2 combines with J gene TRBJ2-2; D gene unclear. Germline V gives CDR1 SGHAT, CDR2 FQNNGV. Deletions cut 7 bases from V and 6 bases from J, with 15 bases between. CDR3 length: 14 residues.

By sample fraction, this clone is large. The chain couples TRBV9 to TRBJ2-7; the D gene is possibly TRBD2 (6 bases). CDR1 is SGDLS, CDR2 YYNGEE, per germline. There are 15 residues in the CDR3. V was trimmed by 0 bases and J by 7 bases, leaving 17 bases between them. The CDR3 loop reads CASSVGSGGVGEQYF. The CDR3 DNA is TGTGCCAGCAGCGTAGGGAGTGGAGGGGTGGGGGAGCAGTACTTC.

This clone was seen a handful of times. The chain couples TRBV9 to TRBJ1-2; the D is unclear. This CDR3 region has 14 residues. The germline V gene encodes CDR1 SGDLS and CDR2 YYNGEE. Trimming removed 0 bases from V and 3 bases from J, with 9 bases in between. The CDR3 DNA follows: TGTGCCAGCAGCGTAGAATCCTGGGACTATGGCTACACCTTC. Encoded protein: CASSVESWDYGYTF.

This clone was seen more than once but under ten times. The chain employs TRBV10-3 and TRBJ2-7; 10 bases are a match to TRBD2. Germline V lookup: CDR1 ENHRY, CDR2 SYGVKD. The V segment lost 10 bases and the J segment 0 bases; nucleotides outside the gene matches: 12. This CDR3 contains 16 residues. CDR3 nucleotides: TGTGCCACCAGGCTAACTAGCGGGGTTAGCTCCTACGAGCAGTACTTC. Protein product: CATRLTSGVSSYEQYF.